This TCR beta chain came from a study of blood T cell repertoires in COVID-19. This table comes from immunoSEQ multiplex PCR, and its TCRdb copy is limited to in-frame clones, with some not included. The profile shows some 140,000 clones, roughly 80% of them singletons. Sequenced sample: peripheral blood. The origin of this receptor is a woman aged 80 or over with acute or convalescent COVID-19.

The DNA of the CDR3 is TGCGCCAGCAGCCTAAGGGCCCCAGGGAGGGGGGCCAACGTCCTGACTTTC. It codes for CASSLRAPGRGANVLTF. This chain joins TRBV4-3 and TRBJ2-6, with D possibly TRBD2 on 6 matching bases. Germline loops: CDR1 LGHNA, CDR2 YSLEER. With 4 bases removed from V and 4 bases from J, the gap between germline ends came to 17 bases. The CDR3 loop spans 17 amino acids.